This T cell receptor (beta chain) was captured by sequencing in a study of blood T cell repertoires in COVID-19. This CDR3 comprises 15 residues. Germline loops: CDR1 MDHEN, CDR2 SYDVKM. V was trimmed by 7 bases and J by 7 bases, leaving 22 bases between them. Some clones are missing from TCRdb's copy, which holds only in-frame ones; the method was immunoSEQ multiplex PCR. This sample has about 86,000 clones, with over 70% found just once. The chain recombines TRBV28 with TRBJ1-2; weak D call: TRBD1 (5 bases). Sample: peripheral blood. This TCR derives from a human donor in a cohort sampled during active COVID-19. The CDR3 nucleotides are TGTGCCAGCACCACCCCGGCAGGGCACAGGAGTGGCTACACCTTC. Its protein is CASTTPAGHRSGYTF.